This TCR beta chain came from a study of blood T cell repertoires in COVID-19. V was shortened by 1 base and J by 2 bases, with 11 bases between the two germline ends. Per the germline V gene, CDR1 is SEHNR and CDR2 is FQNEAQ (reference sequence). The CDR3 sequence is 15 residues long. In the original workflow: For nucleated cells, counts were estimated from reference gene primer amplification. Clones were sequenced by immunoSEQ multiplex PCR, and TCRdb holds only the in-frame ones, with some missing. From that table come the V and J calls and clone size; the DNA was used to work out D and trimming. The sample lists about 76,000 clones; roughly three quarters were seen once. This clone was seen just once.

This chain links TRBV7-9 with TRBJ2-5; D possibly corresponds to TRBD2 (5 bases). This TCR was recovered from an older man with acute or convalescent COVID-19. The sequencing sample was made of peripheral blood. The CDR3 bases are TGTGCCAGCAGCTTAGGCAGCGGATCACAAGAGACCCAGTACTTC. Amino acids: CASSLGSGSQETQYF.